This entry lists 11 T cell receptor beta chains sequenced from one sample in a study of cytomegalovirus exposure and HLA in healthy donors. The method was immunoSEQ multiplex PCR; TCRdb's version includes in-frame clones alone and lacks a portion of them. Of over 100,000 clones in the sample, roughly 90% were seen once. Sequenced input: PBMCs. The receptors shown here come from a woman aged 18-29 years in good health and CMV-seropositive.

The V call is TRBV30, the J call TRBJ2-7, with D unresolved. The V end lost 1 base, the J end lost 4 bases, and 5 bases lay between the germline ends. The CDR3 covers 11 residues. CDR1 and CDR2 from the germline V gene are GTSNPN and SVGIG (reference sequence). The CDR3 region is CAWSGAYEQYF. In DNA form, the CDR3 reads TGTGCCTGGAGTGGGGCTTACGAGCAGTACTTC.

This chain uses TRBV9 with TRBJ2-3; no definite D call. The V end was cut by 0 bases, the J end by 4 bases, with 6 bases between. The germline gives CDR1 SGDLS, CDR2 YYNGEE. The CDR3 has 13 amino acids. CDR3 sequence: CASSVVSSDTQYF. CDR3 nucleotides: TGTGCCAGCAGCGTAGTATCCTCAGATACGCAGTATTTT.

As for this clone: Additional DNA sequences in this sample encode the identical CDR3. The chain recombines TRBV18 with TRBJ1-1; D ambiguous. Trimming pared 3 bases from V and 1 base from J, leaving 6 bases between. The CDR3 contains 13 residues. CDR1 is KGHSH, CDR2 LQKENI, per germline. As DNA, the CDR3 is TGTGCCAGCTCACCGACGGGGAACACTGAAGCTTTCTTT. Encoded protein: CASSPTGNTEAFF. The whole variable domain, remainder taken from reference TRBV18 and TRBJ1-1, is NAGVMQNPRHLVRRRGQEARLRCSPMKGHSHVYWYRQLPEEGLKFMVYLQKENIIDESGMPKERFSAEFPKEGPSILRIQQVVRGDSAAYFCASSPTGNTEAFFGQGTRLTVV.

In the case of this clone: A junction end diverges from the germline sequence, so it may reflect a read error. The chain couples TRBV7-7 to TRBJ1-5; D not certain. Per germline, CDR1 SSHAT and CDR2 FNYEAQ (reference sequence). This CDR3 has 17 amino acids. The CDR3 is CASSLPSQENSNQPQHF. DNA for the CDR3: TGTGCTAGCAGCTTACCGTCCCAGGAAAATAGCAATCAGCCCCAGCATTTT.

The rearrangement uses TRBV7-9 and TRBJ1-1; unclear D gene. Trimming shortened V by 1 base and J by 2 bases, and 2 bases separated the two germline ends. Germline V gene data show CDR1 as SEHNR and CDR2 as FQNEAQ (reference sequence). The CDR3 is 12 residues long. The CDR3 protein is CASSLVNTEAFF. The CDR3 DNA reads as TGTGCCAGCAGCTTAGTAAACACTGAAGCTTTCTTT.

V gene TRBV13 combines with J gene TRBJ2-1, with TRBD1 matching over 7 bases. The CDR3 consists of 17 residues. Trimming removed 5 bases from V and 6 bases from J; junction bases left unmatched: 16. Germline-derived CDR1 and CDR2 are PRHDT and FYEKMQ (reference sequence). The DNA of the CDR3 is TGTGCCAGCAGCCCCCCGGAGGAGAGGGGGCGCAGCAATGAGCAGTTCTTC. This codes for CASSPPEERGRSNEQFF.

The rearrangement uses TRBV27 and TRBJ2-4; 11 bases are a match to TRBD2. V shed 6 bases, J shed 5 bases, and the junction held 6 bases outside the gene matches. Germline V gene sequence: CDR1 MNHEY, CDR2 SMNVEV (reference sequence). The CDR3 consists of 15 residues. CDR3 in amino acids: CASRGALAGENIQYF. CDR3 DNA sequence: TGTGCCAGCAGGGGGGCACTAGCGGGGGAAAACATTCAGTACTTC.

The chain has TRBV21-1 and TRBJ1-2; the table's D call TRBD1 went unverified against the DNA. TRBV21-1 is given as a pseudogene. The CDR3 runs 15 residues. The CDR3 bases are TGTGCCAGCAGCTTCCGGGACAGGGGGCTTTGGGGCTACACCTTC. Translated, it gives CASSFRDRGLWGYTF.

The chain uses TRBV5-6 and TRBJ1-5; D is perhaps TRBD1 (6 bases). V dropped 4 bases and J dropped 1 base, with 12 bases sitting between them. This CDR3 has 15 amino acids. In germline, CDR1 is SGHDT, CDR2 YYEEEE. The DNA of the CDR3 is TGTGCCAGCAGCCTCGGGGGGGCGAGCAATCAGCCCCAGCATTTT. Residues: CASSLGGASNQPQHF.

V is TRBV7-9 and J is TRBJ1-2; 8 nucleotides agree with TRBD1. This CDR3 is 12 amino acids long. Per germline, CDR1 SEHNR and CDR2 FQNEAQ (reference sequence). Trimming removed 5 bases from V and 8 bases from J; junction bases left unmatched: 4. In DNA form, the CDR3 reads TGTGCCAGCAGCCCAGGGGGCTGGGGCTACACCTTC. This translates into CASSPGGWGYTF.

This clone occurred once. The chain couples TRBV29-1 to TRBJ2-1, with 11 bases aligning to TRBD2. The CDR3 length is 14 residues. Trimming took 4 bases from V and 8 from J; bases not matched to a gene: 7. Germline loops: CDR1 SQVTM, CDR2 ANQGSEA. DNA of the CDR3: TGCAGCGTTGTATTAGCGGGAGGGGGGTATGAGCAGTTCTTC. It codes for CSVVLAGGGYEQFF.